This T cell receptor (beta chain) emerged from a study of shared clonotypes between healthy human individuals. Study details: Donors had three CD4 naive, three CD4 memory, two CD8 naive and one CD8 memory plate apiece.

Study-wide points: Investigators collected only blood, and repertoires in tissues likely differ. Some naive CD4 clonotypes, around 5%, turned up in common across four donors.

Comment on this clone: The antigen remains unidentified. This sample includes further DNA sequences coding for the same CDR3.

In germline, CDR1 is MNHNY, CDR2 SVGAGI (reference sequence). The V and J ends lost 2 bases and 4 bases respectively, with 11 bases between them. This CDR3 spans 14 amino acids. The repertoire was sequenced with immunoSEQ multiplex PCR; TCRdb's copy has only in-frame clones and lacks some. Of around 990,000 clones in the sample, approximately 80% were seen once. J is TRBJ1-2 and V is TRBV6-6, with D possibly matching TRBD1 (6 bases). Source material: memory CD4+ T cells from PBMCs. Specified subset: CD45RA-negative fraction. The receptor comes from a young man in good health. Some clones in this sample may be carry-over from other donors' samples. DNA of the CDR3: TGTGCCAGCAGTTACGGGCAGGGGAGCTATGGCTACACCTTC. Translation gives CASSYGQGSYGYTF.